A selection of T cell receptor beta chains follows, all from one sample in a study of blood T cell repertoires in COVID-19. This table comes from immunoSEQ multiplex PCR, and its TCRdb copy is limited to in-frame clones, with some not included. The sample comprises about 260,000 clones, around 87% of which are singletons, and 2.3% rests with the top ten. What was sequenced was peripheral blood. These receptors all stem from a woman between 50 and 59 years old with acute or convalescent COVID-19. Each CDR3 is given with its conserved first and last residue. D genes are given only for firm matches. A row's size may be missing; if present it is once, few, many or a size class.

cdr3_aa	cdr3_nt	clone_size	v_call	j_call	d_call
CASSYQHRTGELFF	TGTGCCAGCAGCTACCAACACAGGACCGGGGAGCTGTTTTTT	NA	TRBV7-3	TRBJ2-2	NA
CASSRGQGQTGELFF	TGTGCCAGCAGCCGAGGACAGGGGCAGACCGGGGAGCTGTTTTTT	NA	TRBV7-6	TRBJ2-2	TRBD1
CASSIETGLSGAFF	TGTGCCAGTAGTATCGAAACGGGGTTGTCTGGAGCTTTCTTT	NA	TRBV19	TRBJ1-1	NA
CASSFGDYSYEQYF	TGTGCCAGCAGCTTCGGGGATTACTCCTACGAGCAGTACTTC	NA	TRBV7-2	TRBJ2-7	NA
CASSFLTGAYGYTF	TGTGCCAGTAGCTTTTTAACAGGGGCCTATGGCTACACCTTC	few	TRBV19	TRBJ1-2	TRBD1
CASSRGTANTEAFF	TGCGCCAGCAGCCGCGGGACAGCAAACACTGAAGCTTTCTTT	NA	TRBV4-3	TRBJ1-1	TRBD1
CASSHQGQALSGANVLTF	TGCGCCAGCAGCCATCAGGGACAGGCCCTCTCTGGGGCCAACGTCCTGACTTTC	NA	TRBV5-1	TRBJ2-6	TRBD1
CSVALNTGELFF	TGCAGCGTTGCCTTGAACACCGGGGAGCTGTTTTTT	NA	TRBV29-1	TRBJ2-2	NA
CASSELGAFGYTF	TGTGCCAGCTCTGAACTGGGGGCTTTTGGCTACACCTTC	once	TRBV27	TRBJ1-2	NA
CASSPGTSGAETQYF	TGCGCCAGCAGCCCGGGGACTAGTGGTGCGGAGACCCAGTACTTC	NA	TRBV5-1	TRBJ2-5	TRBD2
CASSDAGRQETQYF	TGTGCCAGCAGTGACGCGGGAAGGCAAGAGACCCAGTACTTC	NA	TRBV6-1	TRBJ2-5	NA
CASNPRAGGHYGYTF	TGTGCCTCCAACCCTAGGGCAGGGGGGCACTATGGCTACACCTTC	NA	TRBV6-5	TRBJ1-2	TRBD1
CASSLGQGLDTEAFF	TGTGCCAGCAGCTTGGGCCAGGGTCTGGACACTGAAGCTTTCTTT	few	TRBV5-4	TRBJ1-1	NA
CASISGVALVSGYTF	TGTGCCAGCATTTCAGGGGTTGCCTTAGTTAGTGGCTACACCTTC	NA	TRBV6-5	TRBJ1-2	NA
CASTQGTRQPQHF	TGTGCCAGTACCCAGGGTACCAGGCAGCCCCAGCATTTT	NA	TRBV19	TRBJ1-5	NA
CASSWGGQETQYF	TGTGCCAGCAGCTGGGGGGGACAAGAGACCCAGTACTTC	NA	TRBV5-4	TRBJ2-5	TRBD2
CASSRTGGENTIYF	TGCGCCAGCAGCCGGACAGGGGGAGAAAACACCATATATTTT	NA	TRBV5-1	TRBJ1-3	TRBD1
CSVEGGAQTEAFF	TGCAGCGTTGAGGGCGGGGCGCAGACTGAAGCTTTCTTT	NA	TRBV29-1	TRBJ1-1	NA
CAGRTTSYEQYF	TGTGCCGGGAGGACAACCTCCTACGAGCAGTACTTC	NA	TRBV2	TRBJ2-7	NA
CASSLEDRAETQYF	TGCGCCAGCAGCTTGGAGGACAGGGCTGAGACCCAGTACTTC	NA	TRBV5-1	TRBJ2-5	TRBD1
CASSSNSFNTEAFF	TGTGCCAGCAGCTCGAACAGCTTTAACACTGAAGCTTTCTTT	NA	TRBV7-2	TRBJ1-1	NA
CASSRDRADGYTF	TGTGCCAGCAGCCGGGACAGGGCCGATGGCTACACCTTC	NA	TRBV7-8	TRBJ1-2	TRBD1
CASSPLPGTGIRGERREGNSPLHF	TGTGCCAGCTCACCACTCCCCGGGACAGGGATTCGTGGAGAGCGCCGAGAGGGTAATTCACCCCTCCACTTT	NA	TRBV18	TRBJ1-6	TRBD1
CASSPDRPSSYEQYF	TGTGCCAGCTCCCCAGACAGACCTAGCTCCTACGAGCAGTACTTC	NA	TRBV18	TRBJ2-7	NA
CASLGLAANTGELFF	TGTGCCAGCTTAGGGCTAGCTGCGAACACCGGGGAGCTGTTTTTT	once	TRBV6-5	TRBJ2-2	NA
CASSLEYLPTQETQYF	TGTGCCAGCAGCTTAGAGTACTTACCGACTCAAGAGACCCAGTACTTC	NA	TRBV7-6	TRBJ2-5	NA
CASSGTPNYEQYF	TGTGCCAGCAGCGGGACACCTAACTACGAGCAGTACTTC	NA	TRBV5-6	TRBJ2-7	NA
CASSARRTGGTEAFF	TGTGCCAGTAGTGCCCGAAGGACAGGGGGCACTGAAGCTTTCTTT	few	TRBV19	TRBJ1-1	TRBD1
CASSQPGDSYNEQFF	TGTGCCAGCAGCCAGCCGGGAGACTCCTACAATGAGCAGTTCTTC	NA	TRBV5-4	TRBJ2-1	NA